The subject of this entry is one TCR beta chain. Libraries were prepared by immunoSEQ multiplex PCR; TCRdb keeps only in-frame clonotypes and omits some of them. The sample holds approximately 2.1 million clones, approximately 93% seen once. The data derive from a study of shared clonotypes between healthy human individuals. Trimming stripped 4 bases from V and 0 bases from J, with 14 bases between. The CDR3 loop spans 15 amino acids. The germline V gene has CDR1 SQVTM and CDR2 ANQGSEA. The chain combines TRBV29-1 with TRBJ2-3; possibly TRBD1 or TRBD2 for D (5 bases each). The source is a man aged 18 to 29 in good health. Some clones in this sample may be carry-over from other donors' samples. The sample was naive CD4+ T cells from PBMCs. Sample subset: CD45RA+ positively selected. The CDR3: CSVARDPSSTDTQYF. The DNA of the CDR3 is TGCAGCGTTGCACGGGACCCCTCTAGCACAGATACGCAGTATTTT.